One and the same sample provided the 21 T cell receptor beta chains below, sequenced in a study of blood T cell repertoires in COVID-19. Sequencing used immunoSEQ multiplex PCR; TCRdb keeps in-frame clones, though not all of them. This table has 200,000 to 250,000 clones, 88% appearing once. Sequencing was done on a sample of peripheral blood. Receptors originate from an older woman with acute or convalescent COVID-19.

This chain connects TRBV30 to TRBJ2-5; TRBD2 aligns across 7 bases. The V gene's germline CDR1 is GTSNPN and CDR2 SVGIG (reference sequence). The ends lost 0 bases at V and 5 bases at J; junction bases unmatched: 6. This CDR3 is built from 14 residues. The CDR3 loop reads CAWSVGWGGETQYF. The DNA for the CDR3 is TGTGCCTGGAGTGTAGGATGGGGGGGGGAGACCCAGTACTTC.

The chain is built from TRBV4-1 and TRBJ1-5; 10 nucleotides line up with TRBD1. V was clipped by 4 bases and J by 9 bases; unmatched bases: 6. CDR1 is MGHRA and CDR2 is YSYEKL in the germline V gene. The CDR3 runs to 14 residues. The CDR3 reads CASSPDRGLGPQHF. The CDR3 DNA sequence: TGCGCCAGCAGCCCGGACAGGGGGTTGGGGCCCCAGCATTTT.

This chain joins TRBV5-1 and TRBJ2-3; 11 positions match TRBD2. Trimming cost V 4 bases and J 4 bases; bases outside gene matches: 11. The CDR3 covers 17 residues. Germline lookup yields CDR1 SGHRS and CDR2 YFSETQ. CDR3 sequence: CASSDKRLAGSPDTQYF. CDR3 nucleotide sequence: TGCGCCAGCAGCGACAAAAGACTAGCGGGATCCCCAGATACGCAGTATTTT.

The V gene is TRBV30, the J gene TRBJ2-5, with D possibly matching TRBD1 (6 bases). Trimming pared 3 bases from V and 1 base from J, leaving 12 bases between. CDR1 GTSNPN and CDR2 SVGIG come from the germline V gene (reference sequence). CDR3 length: 14 amino acids. CDR3 DNA: TGTGCCTGGAGCTTTGGACAGAGCCAAGAGACCCAGTACTTC. This translates into CAWSFGQSQETQYF.

This clone has a handful of counts. The chain links TRBV2 to TRBJ2-7; a weak D match, TRBD2 (7 bases). Germline assignment: CDR1 SNHLY and CDR2 FYNNEI. Trimming pared 4 bases from V and 6 bases from J, leaving 13 bases between. The CDR3 contains 13 residues. The CDR3 DNA reads TGTGCCAGCAGTGTCGAGGGAGGGGGCGAGCAGTACTTC. It is translated as CASSVEGGGEQYF.

The chain recombines TRBV6-2 or TRBV6-3 with TRBJ2-5; 10 bases agree with TRBD1. This CDR3 is built from 14 residues. J gave up 4 bases and V 4 bases, and 3 bases lay outside the gene matches. Per germline, CDR1 MNHEY and CDR2 SVGEGT. The CDR3 nucleotides are TGTGCCAGCAGTTCGACAGGGGGCGGAGAGACCCAGTACTTC. Translated, it gives CASSSTGGGETQYF.

V gene TRBV12-5 combines with J gene TRBJ2-1; D might be TRBD2 (5 bases). V was trimmed by 2 bases and J by 9 bases, leaving 11 bases between them. Germline V gene data show CDR1 as LGHNT and CDR2 as FRNRAP. The CDR3 loop spans 13 amino acids. CDR3 coding DNA: TGTGCTAGTGGTTTGCCGGCTAGCACTGAGCAGTTCTTC. Its protein is CASGLPASTEQFF.

The chain carries TRBV19 and TRBJ2-3, with 8 bases lining up with TRBD2. CDR3 length: 16 residues. Trimming at V came to 1 base and at J to 2 bases, leaving 5 bases not matched to a gene. In germline, CDR1 is LNHDA, CDR2 SQIVND (reference sequence). DNA of the CDR3: TGTGCCAGTAGTATAGTAGGAGCGGGAGTCACAGATACGCAGTATTTT. As protein: CASSIVGAGVTDTQYF. The entire variable domain, with the rest obtained from reference TRBV19 and TRBJ2-3, is as follows: DGGITQSPKYLFRKEGQNVTLSCEQNLNHDAMYWYRQDPGQGLRLIYYSQIVNDFQKGDIAEGYSVSREKKESFPLTVTSAQKNPTAFYLCASSIVGAGVTDTQYFGPGTRLTVL.

This clone was picked up a small number of times. The chain uses TRBV6-5 and TRBJ1-1, with TRBD1 as a possible D gene (5 bases). Germline V gene sequence: CDR1 MNHEY, CDR2 SVGAGI. The CDR3 is 12 amino acids. V lost 2 bases to trimming and J lost 8 bases, with 9 bases between them. The chain's CDR3 is CASSYTGSEAFF. In DNA form, the CDR3 reads TGTGCCAGCAGTTACACAGGCTCAGAAGCTTTCTTT.

The rearrangement joins TRBV4-2 to TRBJ2-3; 10 bases map to TRBD2. V lost 0 bases and J lost 7; bases outside the gene matches: 10. This CDR3 has 17 residues. Germline CDR1 reads LGHNA; CDR2 reads YNFKEQ. This CDR3 is CASSQDPQRGGKNTQYF. CDR3 nucleotide sequence: TGTGCCAGCAGCCAAGATCCACAGCGGGGGGGCAAAAATACGCAGTATTTT.

The chain employs TRBV19 and TRBJ1-5; D is undetermined. Germline CDR1 is LNHDA and CDR2 is SQIVND (reference sequence). Trimming took 3 bases from V and 2 from J, leaving 2 bases between them. This CDR3 contains 12 residues. Here the CDR3 reads CASSIGNQPQHF. The CDR3 nucleotides are TGTGCCAGTAGTATCGGCAATCAGCCCCAGCATTTT.

The CDR3 DNA reads as TGTGCCACCAGTGATGGAGGGATAGATACGCAGTATTTT. Translated, it gives CATSDGGIDTQYF. V and J are TRBV24-1 and TRBJ2-3; D may be TRBD2 (6 bases). V was trimmed by 3 bases and J by 5 bases, leaving 8 bases between them. The CDR3 has 13 amino acids. The germline CDR1 and CDR2 sequences are KGHDR and SFDVKD.

The gene calls are TRBV27 and TRBJ1-1; possible D gene TRBD1, 6 bases. From germline, CDR1 is MNHEY and CDR2 SMNVEV (reference sequence). The CDR3 is 12 amino acids. V shed 5 bases and J shed 5 bases, with 9 bases lying between them. The CDR3 DNA is TGTGCCAGCAGTACTCAGGGGACTGAAGCTTTCTTT. Translation: CASSTQGTEAFF.

The genes are TRBV7-9 and TRBJ1-1; 11 positions match TRBD1. From germline, CDR1 is SEHNR and CDR2 FQNEAQ (reference sequence). This CDR3 contains 15 residues. Trimming took 2 bases from V and 5 from J; bases not matched to a gene: 4. The CDR3 nucleotides read TGTGCCAGCAGCTTAAGTGGGACAGGGGGGACTGAAGCTTTCTTT. This encodes CASSLSGTGGTEAFF.

This chain links TRBV27 with TRBJ1-5; the D gene is possibly TRBD1 (6 bases). The CDR3 extends over 13 amino acids. Trimming took off 1 base at V and 7 bases at J, with 8 bases between the two ends. CDR1 and CDR2 (germline): MNHEY, SMNVEV (reference sequence). The CDR3 coding sequence is TGTGCCAGCAGTTTATGGGGGGGCCAGCCCCAGCATTTT. As protein: CASSLWGGQPQHF.

V gene TRBV14 combines with J gene TRBJ1-1; D unresolved. V was pared by 2 bases and J by 1 base, with 5 bases between. Germline-derived CDR1 and CDR2 are SGHDN and FVKESK. This CDR3 comprises 13 residues. The CDR3 here is CASSQHRNTEAFF. The CDR3 DNA reads TGTGCCAGCAGCCAACACAGGAACACTGAAGCTTTCTTT. Drawing the rest from reference TRBV14 and TRBJ1-1, the complete variable domain is EAGVTQFPSHSVIEKGQTVTLRCDPISGHDNLYWYRRVMGKEIKFLLHFVKESKQDESGMPNNRFLAERTGGTYSTLKVQPAELEDSGVYFCASSQHRNTEAFFGQGTRLTVV.

V is TRBV18 and J is TRBJ1-1; D is possibly TRBD1 (5 bases). V was clipped by 6 bases and J by 3 bases, with 20 bases between them. The CDR3 sequence is 16 residues long. CDR1 and CDR2 (germline): KGHSH, LQKENI. CDR3 coding DNA: TGTGCCAGCTCCCCGATGCAGGCCGGAGGGGACACTGAAGCTTTCTTT. Protein sequence: CASSPMQAGGDTEAFF.

The rearrangement links TRBV3-1 (or the pseudogene TRBV3-2) to TRBJ2-3; 11 bases map to TRBD2. The CDR3 totals 16 residues. J was trimmed by 2 bases and V by 4 bases; bases with no gene match: 5. Germline loops: CDR1 LGHDT, CDR2 YNNKEL (reference sequence). CDR3 in DNA: TGTGCCAGCAGCCTCGGACTAGCGGGCTTCACAGATACGCAGTATTTT. Residues: CASSLGLAGFTDTQYF.

The chain uses TRBV18 and TRBJ2-3; tentatively, D is TRBD1 (5 bases). The CDR3 contains 15 residues. CDR1 and CDR2 (germline): KGHSH, LQKENI. Trimming left V 3 bases short and J 0 bases short, with 10 bases between. CDR3 nucleotide sequence: TGTGCCAGCTCACCGACAGTTTCTAGCACAGATACGCAGTATTTT. Its translation: CASSPTVSSTDTQYF.

The chain is built from TRBV10-2 and TRBJ1-5, with D maybe TRBD1 (5 bases). This CDR3 has 14 amino acids. CDR1 and CDR2 from the germline V gene are WSHSY and SAAADI. Trimming removed 9 bases at V and 6 bases at J, with 18 bases between. The CDR3 protein is CASTQLGAGQPQHF. CDR3 DNA: TGCGCCAGTACCCAACTTGGGGCTGGTCAGCCCCAGCATTTT.

The V and J genes are TRBV12-3 or TRBV12-4 and TRBJ2-5; no definite D call. Trimming took off 3 bases at V and 5 bases at J, with 10 bases between the two ends. The CDR3 totals 13 residues. CDR3 in DNA: TGTGCCAGCAGTTTGGTTTTGCGGGAGACCCAGTACTTC. Amino acids: CASSLVLRETQYF.